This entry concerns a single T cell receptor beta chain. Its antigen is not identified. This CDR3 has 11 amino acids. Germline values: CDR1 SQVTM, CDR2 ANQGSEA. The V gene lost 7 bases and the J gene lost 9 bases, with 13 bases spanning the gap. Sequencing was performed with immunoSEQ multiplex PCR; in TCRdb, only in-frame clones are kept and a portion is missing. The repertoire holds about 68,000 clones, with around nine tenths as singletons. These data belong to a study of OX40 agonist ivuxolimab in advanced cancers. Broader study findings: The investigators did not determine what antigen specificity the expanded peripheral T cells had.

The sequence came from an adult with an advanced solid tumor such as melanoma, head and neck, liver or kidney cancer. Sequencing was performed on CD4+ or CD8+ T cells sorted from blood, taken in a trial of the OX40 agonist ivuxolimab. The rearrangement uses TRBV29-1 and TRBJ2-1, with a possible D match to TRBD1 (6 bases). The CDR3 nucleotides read TGCAGCGGTAGCCAGGGGTCTGAGCAGTTCTTC. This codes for CSGSQGSEQFF.